This T cell receptor beta chain was documented in a study of blood T cells in healthy people across ages. The germline V and J ends were trimmed by 2 bases and 0 bases, with 13 bases remaining between them. The CDR3 loop spans 16 amino acids. Germline CDR1 and CDR2: MGHRA and YSYEKL. This clonotype was observed a few times. A sample-barcoded 5' primer and a J-beta primer mix were used in a second PCR of about 7 to 12 cycles. Every single cDNA molecule received a tag from a template-switch adaptor with 12 random nucleotides. Using its own MiXCR run on the 5' RACE reads, TCRdb lists one record per CDR3 protein. The data show 600,000 or so distinct CDR3 sequences, roughly 21% seen once. All donors came from Russia, were Caucasian and healthy, and spanned ages 6 to 90. Each sample provided at least 5 micrograms of extracted total RNA.

The sequenced sample consisted of blood. V usage is TRBV4-1 and J usage is TRBJ1-1; D might be TRBD1 (5 bases). The sequence was collected from a man between 65 and 85 years old in good health. In nucleotides, the CDR3 is TGCGCCAGCAGCCAACCTGAGGGGCAGCTGAACACTGAAGCTTTCTTT. As protein: CASSQPEGQLNTEAFF.